This TCR beta chain was profiled in a study of monozygotic twins with inflammatory bowel disease. Study-wide results and limits: TCRbeta diversity (inverse Simpson) was lower in IBD patients than in healthy co-twins.

Per germline, CDR1 KGHDR and CDR2 SFDVKD. This CDR3 is built from 16 residues. Comments on this clonotype: Its antigen is undetermined.

Template switching incorporated UMIs with a 6-nucleotide sample barcode. cDNA encoding TCRalpha and TCRbeta underwent two nested PCRs of about 15 and 9 cycles, each of which was followed by bead purification. TCRdb derives one entry per CDR3 protein from the 5' RACE reads, leaving out DNA. The sample data list around 100,000 distinct CDR3 sequences. Specimen: blood. The chain joins TRBV24-1 to TRBJ2-1; checking the TCRdb D call of TRBD2 is not possible without DNA. The source of this sequence is a human donor with ulcerative colitis or Crohn's disease, or a healthy co-twin of an affected twin (not recorded which). The CDR3 sequence: CATSVLRAGGLNEQFF.